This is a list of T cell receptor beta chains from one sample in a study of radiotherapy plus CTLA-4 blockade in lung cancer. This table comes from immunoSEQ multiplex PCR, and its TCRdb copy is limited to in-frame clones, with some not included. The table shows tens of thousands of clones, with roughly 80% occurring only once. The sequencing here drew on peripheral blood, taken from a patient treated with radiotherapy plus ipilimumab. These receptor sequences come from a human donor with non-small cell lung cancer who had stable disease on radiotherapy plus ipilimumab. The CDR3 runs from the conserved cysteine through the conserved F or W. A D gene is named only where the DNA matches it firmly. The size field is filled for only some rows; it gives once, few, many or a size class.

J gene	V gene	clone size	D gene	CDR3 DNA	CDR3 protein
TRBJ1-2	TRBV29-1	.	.	TGCAGCGTTGACATGGCAGAAGGCTACACCTTC	CSVDMAEGYTF
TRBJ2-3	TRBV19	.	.	TGTGCCACCCGGGACACAGGCACAGATACGCAGTATTTT	CATRDTGTDTQYF
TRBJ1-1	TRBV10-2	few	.	TGCGCCAGCAGTGATTCACGGGGAAGCACTGAAGCTTTCTTT	CASSDSRGSTEAFF
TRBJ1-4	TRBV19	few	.	TGTGCCAGTAGTATCACAGTCTTTAATGAAAAACTGTTTTTT	CASSITVFNEKLFF
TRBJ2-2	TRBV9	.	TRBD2	TGTGCCAGCAGCCCAGGTGGACTAGCGGGGGGATCCGGGGAGCTGTTTTTT	CASSPGGLAGGSGELFF
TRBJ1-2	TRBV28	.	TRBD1	TGTGCCAGCAGGAACCGGGACAGGCTTTCAGCTAACTATGGCTACACCTTC	CASRNRDRLSANYGYTF
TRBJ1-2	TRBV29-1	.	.	TGCAGCGGGGGGGACGGCAATGGCTACACCTTC	CSGGDGNGYTF
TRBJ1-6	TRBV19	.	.	TGTGCCAGTAGTAACGCCCTACAGGGATGGAATTCACCCCTCCACTTT	CASSNALQGWNSPLHF
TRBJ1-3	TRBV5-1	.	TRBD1	TGCGCCAGCAGCAGTCGACAGGGCGCGGTAAACACCATATATTTT	CASSSRQGAVNTIYF
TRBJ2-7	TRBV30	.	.	TGTGCCTGGAACCTCCGGGGTCCCGCCTACGAGCAGTACTTC	CAWNLRGPAYEQYF
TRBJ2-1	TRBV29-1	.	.	TGCAGCGTCACCCGGAGGGGGGTGGAGCAGTTCTTC	CSVTRRGVEQFF
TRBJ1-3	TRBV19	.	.	TGTGCCAGTAGTCTGACGGTGGTACACACCATATATTTT	CASSLTVVHTIYF
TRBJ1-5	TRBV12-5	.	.	TGTGCTAGTGCCCCTCCCCCGGGACGTGGCAATCAGCCCCAGCATTTT	CASAPPPGRGNQPQHF
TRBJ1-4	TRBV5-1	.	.	TGCGCCAGCAGCTTGAGGACCGTGGGGCCGGGAGAAAAACTGTTTTTT	CASSLRTVGPGEKLFF
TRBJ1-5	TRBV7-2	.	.	TGTGCCAGCAGCTTACTAGGAGGGACCAATCAGCCCCAGCATTTT	CASSLLGGTNQPQHF
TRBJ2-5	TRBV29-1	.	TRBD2	TGCAGCGTTCGGGTAGCGGGGCTACAAGAGACCCAGTACTTC	CSVRVAGLQETQYF
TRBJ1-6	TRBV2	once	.	TGTGCCAGCATCACCGGTCAGGGCCATCCCCTCCACTTT	CASITGQGHPLHF
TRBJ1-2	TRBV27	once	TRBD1	TGTGCCAGCAGTCCCGACAGGGCTATACACTATGGCTACACCTTC	CASSPDRAIHYGYTF
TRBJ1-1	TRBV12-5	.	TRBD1	TGTGCTAGTGGTACTGGACAGGGGGCTATGAAGGCTTTCTTT	CASGTGQGAMKAFF
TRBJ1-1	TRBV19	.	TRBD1	TGTGCCAGTAGGGACAGGGAGTTCACTGAAGCTTTCTTT	CASRDREFTEAFF
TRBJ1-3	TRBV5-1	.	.	TGCGCCAGCAGCCCTCGCCCCGAGGGAAACTCCGGAAACACCATATATTTT	CASSPRPEGNSGNTIYF
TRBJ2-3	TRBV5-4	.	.	TGTGCCAGCAGCATCCCCCGGGCAGAGATCAATACGCAGTATTTT	CASSIPRAEINTQYF
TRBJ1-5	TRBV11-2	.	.	TGTGCCAGTTCCTTAGGGTCAAGATCCAATCAGCCCCAGCATTTT	CASSLGSRSNQPQHF
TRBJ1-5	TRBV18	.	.	TGTGCCAGCCCATCAGAGGGTTTCCAGCCCCAGCATTTT	CASPSEGFQPQHF
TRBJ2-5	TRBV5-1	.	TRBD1	TGCGCCAGCAGCGGAGGACAGGCCCAAGAGACCCAGTACTTC	CASSGGQAQETQYF
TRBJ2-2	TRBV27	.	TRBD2	TGTGCCAGCAGACCTCTGCGCGGGGGGACCGGGGAGCTGTTTTTT	CASRPLRGGTGELFF
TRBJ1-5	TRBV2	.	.	TGTGCCAGCAGTGAAATCCCGGATGGCTATCAGCCCCAGCATTTT	CASSEIPDGYQPQHF
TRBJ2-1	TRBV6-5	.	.	TGTGCCAGCAGTCTCTTAGGGGCTTACAATGAGCAGTTCTTC	CASSLLGAYNEQFF
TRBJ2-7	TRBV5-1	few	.	TGCGCCAGCAGCTTGGACGGGCTAGCGCGGTCGAGCGAGCAGTACTTC	CASSLDGLARSSEQYF
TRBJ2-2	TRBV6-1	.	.	TGTGCCAGCAGCCCCCGAGGGGAGTCCACCGGGGAGCTGTTTTTT	CASSPRGESTGELFF
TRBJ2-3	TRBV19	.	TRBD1	TGTGCCAGTATGGGACAGGGGGCTGACCAATTTACGCAGTATTTT	CASMGQGADQFTQYF
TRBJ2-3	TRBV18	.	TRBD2	TGTGCCAGCTCACCAGCGTCTAGCGGGGGAAGAGATACGCAGTATTTT	CASSPASSGGRDTQYF
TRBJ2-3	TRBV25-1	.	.	TGTGCCAGCACTGAAAGGTTATCGAAAGGGACAGATACGCAGTATTTT	CASTERLSKGTDTQYF
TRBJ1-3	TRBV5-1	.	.	TGCGCCAGCAGCTTGCAGGGCTCTGGAAACACCATATATTTT	CASSLQGSGNTIYF
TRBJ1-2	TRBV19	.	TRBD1	TGTGCCAGTAGTTACCCCCAGGGGGCTGTAAAGGGCTACACCTTC	CASSYPQGAVKGYTF
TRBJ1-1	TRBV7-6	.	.	TGTGCCAGCAGCTTGGGGGGAAGTGAAGCTTTCTTT	CASSLGGSEAFF
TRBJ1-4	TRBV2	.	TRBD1	TGTGCCAGCAGTGTCGAGAAGGGGGCGGGGAAACTGTTTTTT	CASSVEKGAGKLFF
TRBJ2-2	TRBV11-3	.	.	TGTGCCAGCAGCTTTGACAGCTCCGGGGAGCTGTTTTTT	CASSFDSSGELFF
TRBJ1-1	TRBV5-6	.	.	TGTGCCAGCAGCTTTCCCCATAACACTGAAGCTTTCTTT	CASSFPHNTEAFF
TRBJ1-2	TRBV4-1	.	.	TGCGCCAGCAGCCGACTAGAGGCAGGCTCCTATGGCTACACCTTC	CASSRLEAGSYGYTF
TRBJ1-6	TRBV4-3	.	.	TGCGCCAGCAGCCAAGATCGGACTGGACCCCTCCACTTT	CASSQDRTGPLHF
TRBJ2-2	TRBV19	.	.	TGTGCCAGCCAGAGGGGGACTTTGAACACCGGGGAGCTGTTTTTT	CASQRGTLNTGELFF
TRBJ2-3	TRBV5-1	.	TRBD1	TGCGCCAGCTACAATGGACAGGGGAGCACAGATACGCAGTATTTT	CASYNGQGSTDTQYF
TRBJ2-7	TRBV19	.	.	TGTGCCAGTAGTATCGGTCAGGGGCCCACCTACGAGCAGTACTTC	CASSIGQGPTYEQYF
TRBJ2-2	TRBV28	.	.	TGTGCCAGCAGACTACAGGGCAGGACTACCGGGGAGCTGTTTTTT	CASRLQGRTTGELFF
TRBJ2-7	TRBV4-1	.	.	TGCGCCAGCAGCCAACGGGGACAAACCTACGAGCAGTACTTC	CASSQRGQTYEQYF
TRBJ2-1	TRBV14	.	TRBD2	TGTGCCAGCAGCCAAGATCTGAGCCTAGCGGGGGGCCCCGGTATCTACAATGAGCAGTTCTTC	CASSQDLSLAGGPGIYNEQFF
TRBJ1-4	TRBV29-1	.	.	TGCAGCGTCCGGGACGGCCTTGCAACTAATGAAAAACCGTTTTTT	CSVRDGLATNEKPFF
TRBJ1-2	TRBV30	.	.	TGTGCCTGGAGTAGTCGGCGCAGCCCCCATGAGAACTATGGCTACACCTTC	CAWSSRRSPHENYGYTF
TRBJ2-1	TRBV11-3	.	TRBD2	TGTGCCAGCAGCTCCGGGACTAGTTGGGAGTTACATGAGCAGTTCTTC	CASSSGTSWELHEQFF
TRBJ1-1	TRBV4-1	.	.	TGCGCCAGCAGCCAAGAAGGTTCGAACACTGAAGCTTTCTTT	CASSQEGSNTEAFF
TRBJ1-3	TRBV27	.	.	TGTGCCAGCAGCCCGAACGGTGGGGGTGGAAACACCATATATTTT	CASSPNGGGGNTIYF
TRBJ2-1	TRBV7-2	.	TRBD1	TGTGTCAGCAGCGAACGTGACAGGGGGGATTACAATGAGCAGTTCTTC	CVSSERDRGDYNEQFF
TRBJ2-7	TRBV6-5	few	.	TGTGCCAGCAGTTACGCGACCGGGATTTCCTACGAGCAGTACTTC	CASSYATGISYEQYF